Following are 7 T cell receptor beta chains from one sample sequenced in a study of blood T cell repertoires in COVID-19 (dated by TCRdb to about 2020). The method was the immunoSEQ multiplex PCR assay. TCRdb took over this immuneACCESS table, retaining in-frame rearrangements with V and J assigned. Such tables are incomplete; in checked studies, under half of the missing clones stem from an unresolved V gene, and the remainder is unexplained. Recorded for this sample are about 140,000 clones; around four fifths of them occurred a single time. The top ten constitute roughly 3.4% of the sample. The source material was PBMCs or T cells enriched from blood (not recorded which). The receptors were gathered from a woman in her fifties or sixties with acute COVID-19.

This clone was observed a few times. This sequence joins TRBV11-3 and TRBJ2-3; no clear D. This CDR3 is built from 17 residues. Looked up from germline, CDR1 is SGHNT and CDR2 is YENEEA. Trimming stripped 1 base from V and 2 bases from J, with 16 bases between. This CDR3 reads CASSLGAFTPNTDTQYF. The CDR3 DNA reads as TGTGCCAGCAGCTTAGGAGCTTTCACCCCGAACACAGATACGCAGTATTTT.

The rearrangement links TRBV24-1 to TRBJ2-5; TRBD2 matches 7 bases. The CDR3 has 13 amino acids. V shed 9 bases and J 5 bases; nucleotides not matched to a gene: 8. Germline CDR1 and CDR2: KGHDR and SFDVKD. The CDR3 loop reads CATSGEGRETQYF. As DNA, the CDR3 is TGTGCCACCTCCGGGGAGGGGCGGGAGACCCAGTACTTC.

The V and J genes are TRBV5-1 and TRBJ2-6; 9 bases fit TRBD1. J was trimmed by 2 bases and V by 5 bases; bases with no gene match: 14. There are 19 residues in the CDR3. From germline, CDR1 is SGHRS and CDR2 YFSETQ. DNA of the CDR3: TGCGCCAGCAGTTGGACAGGGGCGGGAGCGGGCCCTGGGGCCAACGTCCTGACTTTC. Translated, it gives CASSWTGAGAGPGANVLTF.

The J gene is TRBJ2-7, the V gene TRBV28, with a tentative D call TRBD2 (5 bases). V lost 8 bases, J lost 6 bases, and 17 bases lay in between. Germline CDR1 and CDR2: MDHEN and SYDVKM. The CDR3 consists of 13 residues. The CDR3 nucleotides are TGTGCCAGCGGTCTCGGGGAGCCCTGCGAGCAGTACTTC. Translation: CASGLGEPCEQYF.

This clone was seen more than once but under ten times. The rearrangement uses TRBV10-3 and TRBJ2-7, with a weak D call TRBD2 (6 bases). The CDR3 sequence is 14 residues long. Germline CDR1 reads ENHRY; CDR2 reads SYGVKD. The ends were cut back, 8 bases at V and 6 bases at J, with 20 bases in the middle. The CDR3 region is CAIGGSGGGGEQYF. The CDR3 nucleotides read TGTGCCATCGGGGGAAGTGGGGGAGGAGGCGAGCAGTACTTC.

The CDR3 DNA reads TGCAGCGTTGGAGGGGGAAACTATGGCTACACCTTC. It codes for CSVGGGNYGYTF. The genes are TRBV29-1 and TRBJ1-2; weak D call: TRBD1 (6 bases). Germline CDR1 is SQVTM and CDR2 is ANQGSEA. Trimming removed 4 bases from V and 2 bases from J, with 8 bases in between. CDR3 length: 12 amino acids.

The rearrangement links TRBV9 to TRBJ2-1; 13 bases align to TRBD2. V shed 3 bases, J shed 4 bases, and the junction held 22 bases outside the gene matches. In germline, CDR1 is SGDLS, CDR2 YYNGEE. The CDR3 is 22 residues long. The CDR3 protein is CASSARIGTSGDILGEYNEQFF. DNA for the CDR3: TGTGCCAGCAGCGCGCGGATCGGGACTAGCGGGGATATACTAGGGGAATACAATGAGCAGTTCTTC.